One sample yielded the 3 T cell receptor beta chains listed below, sequenced in a study of blood T cell repertoires in COVID-19. The method was immunoSEQ multiplex PCR; TCRdb's version includes in-frame clones alone and lacks a portion of them. Here the sample spans under 200,000 clones, approximately 85% being singletons. Sequencing was done on a sample of peripheral blood. All receptors come from a woman in her fifties or sixties with COVID-19, enrolled during active disease.

The CDR3 spells CASSPSKERQTQYF. CDR3 DNA: TGTGCCAGTAGTCCTTCCAAGGAGAGGCAGACCCAGTACTTC. The J gene is TRBJ2-5, the V gene TRBV19, with unresolved D. CDR1 is LNHDA, CDR2 SQIVND, per germline (reference sequence). There are 14 residues in the CDR3. V was pared by 5 bases and J by 6 bases, with 16 bases between.

This chain uses TRBV6-2 or TRBV6-3 with TRBJ1-5; D is possibly TRBD1 (5 bases). The ends were cut back, 0 bases at V and 5 bases at J, with 8 bases in the middle. This CDR3 comprises 14 residues. From germline, CDR1 is MNHEY and CDR2 SVGEGT. CDR3 loop: CASSYSTAYQPQHF. The CDR3 DNA sequence: TGTGCCAGCAGTTACTCGACAGCTTATCAGCCCCAGCATTTT.

The chain links TRBV9 to TRBJ2-7, with 7 bases that match TRBD2. V dropped 0 bases and J dropped 4; count of bases not matched to a gene: 4. CDR3 length: 14 residues. Germline-derived CDR1 and CDR2 are SGDLS and YYNGEE. The CDR3 region has the DNA TGTGCCAGCAGCGTAGCCGGGACTACTTACGAGCAGTACTTC. Translating it yields CASSVAGTTYEQYF.